This TCR beta chain was identified during a study of cytomegalovirus exposure and HLA in healthy donors (TCRdb year 2017). Concerning the study at large: A later analysis indicated that the roughly 120 validation repertoires were generated on the platform also employed for the approximately 700 repertoires of the first cohort. In addition to the first cohort of around 670 subjects, a separate validation cohort of some 120 different subjects was used. The study aimed to test whether cataloging public T cell receptors could reveal signatures of past pathogen exposure. The study combined high-throughput TCR immunosequencing, statistical association of individual TCRs with disease status, and machine learning to predict cytomegalovirus infection status.

Study-wide conclusions, independent of this receptor: Across donors, most TCR sequences were observed very rarely, whereas some public TCRs were present in many individuals. A total of 164 TCR beta chains were listed by the study as associated with cytomegalovirus. The authors suggested that the approach could potentially be extended to other disease states and immunological phenotypes. A few of the identified cytomegalovirus-associated TCR beta chains were confirmed in vitro to be specific for cytomegalovirus antigens. The validation cohort had no HLA typing available for a later analysis, so co-occurrence within that cohort was assessed over all 130 or so repertoires. Subsequent analysis determined that TCRs grouped into clusters in the first cohort also showed a tendency toward co-occurrence across the 120 or so validation repertoires, and roughly 95% of cluster scores exceeded 0. The classifier was reported to diagnose cytomegalovirus status with high specificity and sensitivity in both the original and validation cohorts.

For CDR1 and CDR2, the germline V gene (reference sequence) lists LNHDA and SQIVND. Deletion took 6 bases off V and 1 base off J, with a span of 8 bases between the germline ends. Measured from the cysteine to the phenylalanine, the CDR3 is 13 residues long. Only the CDR3 DNA stays, 39 bases, in frame from base 1. Separate from the approximately 670-subject first cohort, the validation cohort of some 130 subjects was the group to which the donors belonged. Preparation of the library involved the immunoSEQ multiplex PCR assay. From the authors' description of their analysis: A statistical classification framework was built for diagnosing cytomegalovirus status from the catalog of TCR beta chain sequences. As stored in TCRdb, this immuneACCESS dataset retains in-frame rearrangements with V and J assigned. A fraction of the clones does not appear; measured against another copy, unresolved V genes explain less than half of the discrepancy, and the remainder lacks a known reason. That table is the source of V, J and clone size, and D and trimming were worked out from the DNA. Here the sample has around 140,000 clones; around nine tenths occur a single time. The top ten hold 8.7% of the sample.

A note on this clone: The antigen this receptor binds is unknown. Per-base qualities were not stored, and no clone one base away is much larger.

The sample consisted of PBMCs. The source of this sequence is a man aged 18 to 30 in good health and CMV-seropositive. The chain couples TRBV19 to TRBJ2-3; the D gene is perhaps TRBD2, from 5 matching bases. CDR3 sequence: CASSPGGTDTQYF. The DNA sequence is given as TGTGCCAGTAGCCCCGGGGGCACAGATACGCAGTATTTT.